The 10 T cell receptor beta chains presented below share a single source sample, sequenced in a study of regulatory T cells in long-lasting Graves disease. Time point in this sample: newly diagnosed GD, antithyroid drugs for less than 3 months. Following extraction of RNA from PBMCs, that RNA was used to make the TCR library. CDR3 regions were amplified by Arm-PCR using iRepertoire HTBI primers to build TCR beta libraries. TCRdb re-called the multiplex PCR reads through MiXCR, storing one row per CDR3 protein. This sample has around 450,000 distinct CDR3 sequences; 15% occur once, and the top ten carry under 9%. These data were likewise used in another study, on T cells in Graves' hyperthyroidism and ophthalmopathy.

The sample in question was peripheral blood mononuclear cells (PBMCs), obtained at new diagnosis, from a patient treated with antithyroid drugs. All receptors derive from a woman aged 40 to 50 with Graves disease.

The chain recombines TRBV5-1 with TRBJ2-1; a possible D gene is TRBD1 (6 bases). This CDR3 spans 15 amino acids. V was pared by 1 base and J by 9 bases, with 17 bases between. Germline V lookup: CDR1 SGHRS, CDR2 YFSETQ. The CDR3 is CASSLSTGRGGEQFF. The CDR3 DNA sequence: TGCGCCAGCAGCTTGTCAACAGGTAGAGGGGGTGAGCAGTTCTTC.

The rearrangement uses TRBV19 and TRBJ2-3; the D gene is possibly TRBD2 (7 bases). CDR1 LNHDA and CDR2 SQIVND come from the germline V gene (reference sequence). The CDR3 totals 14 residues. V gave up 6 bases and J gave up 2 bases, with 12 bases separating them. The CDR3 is CASRGGAITDTQYF. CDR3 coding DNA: TGTGCCAGTAGGGGGGGGGCGATCACAGATACGCAGTATTTT.

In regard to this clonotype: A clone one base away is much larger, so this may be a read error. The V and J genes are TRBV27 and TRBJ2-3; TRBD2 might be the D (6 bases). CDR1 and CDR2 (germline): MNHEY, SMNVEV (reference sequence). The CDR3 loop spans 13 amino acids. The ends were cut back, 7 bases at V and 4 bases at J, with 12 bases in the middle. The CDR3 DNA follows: TGTGCCAGCACCTTTACGGGGGCAGATACGCAGTATTTT. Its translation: CASTFTGADTQYF.

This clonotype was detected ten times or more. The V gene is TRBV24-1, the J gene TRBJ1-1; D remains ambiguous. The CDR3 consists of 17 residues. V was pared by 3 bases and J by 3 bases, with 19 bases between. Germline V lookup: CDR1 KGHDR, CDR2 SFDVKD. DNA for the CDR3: TGTGCCACCAGTGATAGTGGGTTTGAGGCGGGGTACACTGAAGCTTTCTTT. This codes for CATSDSGFEAGYTEAFF.

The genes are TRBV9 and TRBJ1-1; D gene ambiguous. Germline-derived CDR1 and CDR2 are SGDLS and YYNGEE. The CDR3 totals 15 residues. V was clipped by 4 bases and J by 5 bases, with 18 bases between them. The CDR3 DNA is TGTGCCAGCAGCCCCGCGGGAGTGAGGGTTACTGAAGCTTTCTTT. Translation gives CASSPAGVRVTEAFF.

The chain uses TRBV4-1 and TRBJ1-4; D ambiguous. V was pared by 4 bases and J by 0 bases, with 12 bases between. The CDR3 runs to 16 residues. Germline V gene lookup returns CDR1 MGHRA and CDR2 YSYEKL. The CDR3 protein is CASSPNRVATNEKLFF. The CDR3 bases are TGCGCCAGCAGCCCCAATCGGGTGGCAACTAATGAAAAACTGTTTTTT.

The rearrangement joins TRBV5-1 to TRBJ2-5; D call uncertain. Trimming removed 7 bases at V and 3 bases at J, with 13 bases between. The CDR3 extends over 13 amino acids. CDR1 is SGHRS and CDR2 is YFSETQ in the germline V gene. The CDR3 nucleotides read TGCGCCAGCTGTTCCGGCCAGGAAGAGACCCAGTACTTC. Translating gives CASCSGQEETQYF.

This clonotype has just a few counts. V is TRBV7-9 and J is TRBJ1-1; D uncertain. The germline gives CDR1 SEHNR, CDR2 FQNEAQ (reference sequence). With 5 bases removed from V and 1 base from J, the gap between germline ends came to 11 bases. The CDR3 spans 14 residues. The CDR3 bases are TGTGCCAGCAGCGTCCAGGTGGGGAACACTGAAGCTTTCTTT. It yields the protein CASSVQVGNTEAFF.

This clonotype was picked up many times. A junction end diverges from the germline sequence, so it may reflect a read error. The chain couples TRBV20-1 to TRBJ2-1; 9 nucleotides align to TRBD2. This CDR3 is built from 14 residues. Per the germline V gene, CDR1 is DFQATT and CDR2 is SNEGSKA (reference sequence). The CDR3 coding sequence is TGCAGTGCTAAGCCGGTGTCTAGCGGGACCAACTTTTTGTTC. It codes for CSAKPVSSGTNFLF.

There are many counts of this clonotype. The CDR3 region is CASSKIAGGFHNEQFF. The CDR3 region has the DNA TGTGCCAGCAGTAAAATAGCGGGAGGGTTCCACAATGAGCAGTTCTTC. The rearrangement uses TRBV27 and TRBJ2-1; TRBD2 matches 11 bases. This CDR3 has 16 residues. Germline CDR1 reads MNHEY; CDR2 reads SMNVEV (reference sequence). V shed 5 bases, J shed 5 bases, and the junction held 8 bases outside the gene matches.